Included here is one T cell receptor beta chain sequence, with context. This CDR3 is built from 16 residues. Germline V gene lookup returns CDR1 MNHEY and CDR2 SMNVEV (reference sequence). V lost 5 bases, J lost 1 base, and 17 bases lay in between. This sample is part of a study of control samples from healthy donors and cancer patients. The method was immunoSEQ multiplex PCR; TCRdb's version includes in-frame clones alone and lacks a portion of them. This table holds 150,000 to 160,000 clones, approximately 93% found once. The TCR was taken from a man between 45 and 60 years old in good health. The chain combines TRBV27 with TRBJ2-5; a possible D gene is TRBD2 (8 bases). Sequenced sample: blood. This CDR3 reads CASSRDSGSFQETQYF. CDR3 DNA: TGTGCCAGCAGTAGGGACAGCGGGAGTTTCCAAGAGACCCAGTACTTC.